This TCR beta chain was recorded in a study of T-cell memory formation after mild COVID-19. Study-level results: A second wave expanding day 15 to 37 was CD4+-biased; contracting clones were balanced.

Via MiXCR, TCRdb re-called the 5' RACE reads, giving one row per CDR3 protein. The sample consists of 300,000 to 350,000 distinct CDR3 sequences, approximately 14% of them appearing once. The table lists this clonotype with a few counts. The antigen is undetermined. Germline loops: CDR1 SEHNR, CDR2 FQNEAQ (reference sequence). V lost 3 bases and J lost 6, with 11 bases in between. The CDR3 contains 13 residues. Input material: PBMCs or a T cell subset sorted from them (not recorded which). This chain uses TRBV7-9 with TRBJ1-1, with D tentatively TRBD1 (5 bases). This receptor was taken from a man aged 18 to 29 who had mild COVID-19 (a few samples of this study predate the infection). Cell type and time point are not known. The chain's CDR3 is CASSFSGSAEAFF. The DNA of the CDR3 is TGTGCCAGCAGCTTTTCAGGGAGCGCTGAAGCTTTCTTT.